This T cell receptor beta chain was sequenced in a study of cytomegalovirus exposure and HLA in healthy donors. The CDR3 contains 14 residues. Germline loops: CDR1 MNHEY, CDR2 SMNVEV (reference sequence). Unmatched junction bases numbered 5, after V lost 4 bases and J lost 4 bases. Generated by immunoSEQ multiplex PCR, the TCRdb table keeps only in-frame clones and is missing some. The sample gives some 170,000 clones, roughly 86% of which show up once; about 7.7% is in the top ten. What was sequenced was PBMCs. The chain links TRBV27 to TRBJ1-2; TRBD1 matches at 8 bases. The sequence came from a young man in good health and CMV-seropositive. CDR3 region: CASSSGGGGYGYTF. The CDR3 DNA sequence: TGTGCCAGCAGTTCAGGGGGCGGGGGCTATGGCTACACCTTC.